One sample yielded the 21 T cell receptor beta chains listed below, sequenced in a study of STAT5B mutations in CD4+ large granular lymphocyte leukemia. The protocol was immunoSEQ multiplex PCR, while the TCRdb copy is restricted to in-frame clones and leaves out a portion. The table lists around 38,000 clones, 70% to 90% of them singletons. Sequenced input: CD4+ T cells from blood buffy coats. The origin of the receptors is a human donor in good health.

The J gene is TRBJ2-1, the V gene TRBV6-5; D perhaps matches TRBD2 (6 bases). Trimming stripped 7 bases from V and 7 bases from J, with 14 bases between. Germline V lookup: CDR1 MNHEY, CDR2 SVGAGI. The CDR3 extends over 13 amino acids. This CDR3 reads CASKTGVRNEQFF. DNA of the CDR3: TGTGCCAGCAAAACGGGAGTCAGGAATGAGCAGTTCTTC.

The rearrangement uses TRBV6-6 and TRBJ2-2; D could derive from TRBD1 or TRBD2 (6 bases each). The germline V and J ends were trimmed by 6 bases and 6 bases, with 11 bases remaining between them. The CDR3 totals 13 residues. Germline lookup yields CDR1 MNHNY and CDR2 SVGAGI (reference sequence). The CDR3 is CASRGGRAGELFF. Here the CDR3 DNA reads TGTGCCAGCAGAGGGGGGCGAGCCGGGGAGCTGTTTTTT.

CDR3 region: CASSSGTGGSGANVLTF. The CDR3 DNA sequence: TGCGCCAGCAGCAGTGGGACAGGGGGGTCTGGGGCCAACGTCCTGACTTTC. This chain joins TRBV5-1 and TRBJ2-6; 11 nucleotides match TRBD1. After removal of 4 bases from V and 1 base from J, the junction contained 4 bases not matched to a gene. The V gene's germline CDR1 is SGHRS and CDR2 YFSETQ. This CDR3 has 17 residues.

The rearrangement uses TRBV11-2 and TRBJ2-5; D possibly corresponds to TRBD1 (5 bases). V was cut by 4 bases and J by 4 bases, with 10 bases left in between. This CDR3 region has 13 residues. Germline V gives CDR1 SGHAT, CDR2 FQNNGV. For the CDR3, the DNA is TGTGCCAGCAGCTCACAGGTTTCAGAGACCCAGTACTTC. Its protein is CASSSQVSETQYF.

The chain combines TRBV13 with TRBJ2-3, with D maybe TRBD1 (5 bases). With 3 bases removed from V and 2 bases from J, the gap between germline ends came to 15 bases. This CDR3 has 16 residues. Germline CDR1 reads PRHDT; CDR2 reads FYEKMQ (reference sequence). CDR3 DNA sequence: TGTGCCAGCAGCTTGACGACAGCATCCACCACAGATACGCAGTATTTT. Translation gives CASSLTTASTTDTQYF.

The chain carries TRBV19 and TRBJ2-2; D may match TRBD1 or TRBD2 (5 bases each). Trimming took off 5 bases at V and 0 bases at J, with 10 bases between the two ends. The germline CDR1 and CDR2 sequences are LNHDA and SQIVND (reference sequence). This CDR3 region has 15 residues. In DNA, the CDR3 is TGTGCCAGTAGTGGGAGACAGACGAACACCGGGGAGCTGTTTTTT. Translated: CASSGRQTNTGELFF. The whole variable domain, filled in from reference TRBV19 and TRBJ2-2, reads DGGITQSPKYLFRKEGQNVTLSCEQNLNHDAMYWYRQDPGQGLRLIYYSQIVNDFQKGDIAEGYSVSREKKESFPLTVTSAQKNPTAFYLCASSGRQTNTGELFFGEGSRLTVL.

V is TRBV4-2 and J is TRBJ2-2; D is perhaps TRBD1 (6 bases). Trimming removed 1 base from V and 0 bases from J, with 9 bases in between. Germline CDR1 reads LGHNA; CDR2 reads YNFKEQ. The CDR3 contains 16 residues. CDR3 DNA: TGTGCCAGCAGCCAAGGGGGGCTCGCGAACACCGGGGAGCTGTTTTTT. This codes for CASSQGGLANTGELFF.

V is TRBV19 and J is TRBJ2-3; 8 bases match TRBD2. V trimming: 2 bases; J trimming: 3 bases; junction bases outside the gene matches: 7. The germline V gene has CDR1 LNHDA and CDR2 SQIVND (reference sequence). CDR3 length equals 16 residues. The CDR3 spells CASSIRGGRTTDTQYF. The CDR3 bases are TGTGCCAGTAGTATAAGAGGCGGGAGGACAACAGATACGCAGTATTTT.

The V and J genes are TRBV6-5 and TRBJ1-5; D is ambiguous. Germline CDR1 and CDR2: MNHEY and SVGAGI. This CDR3 is built from 14 residues. V gave up 2 bases and J gave up 9 bases, with 14 bases separating them. The CDR3 is CASSYVAGEGPQHF. In DNA form, the CDR3 reads TGTGCCAGCAGTTACGTGGCAGGAGAAGGGCCCCAGCATTTT.

This rearrangement joins TRBV6-1 to TRBJ1-1; a possible D gene is TRBD1 (5 bases). The CDR3 is 17 amino acids. Per germline, CDR1 MNHNS and CDR2 SASEGT. V was clipped by 0 bases and J by 5 bases, with 19 bases between them. The CDR3 region has the DNA TGTGCCAGCAGTGAAGCGCTTATGGGCAGGGAGCGGACTGAAGCTTTCTTT. Translated, it gives CASSEALMGRERTEAFF.

The chain links TRBV15 to TRBJ1-2, with a weak D call TRBD1 (6 bases). Germline CDR1 is LNHNV and CDR2 is YYDKDF (reference sequence). V gave up 1 base and J gave up 7 bases, with 10 bases separating them. CDR3 length equals 13 residues. The CDR3 bases are TGTGCCACCAGCAGAGGGGGGCGCGTTGGCTACACCTTC. It yields the protein CATSRGGRVGYTF.

The V call is TRBV5-1, the J call TRBJ2-1; 7 bases map to TRBD2. The J segment lost 4 bases and the V segment lost 0 bases, leaving 7 bases of the junction unmatched. The CDR3 runs to 16 residues. Looked up from germline, CDR1 is SGHRS and CDR2 is YFSETQ. CDR3 DNA sequence: TGCGCCAGCAGCTTGGTGGCGGGAGTAGGATACAATGAGCAGTTCTTC. Translation: CASSLVAGVGYNEQFF.

This clone turned up a few times. The chain combines TRBV2 with TRBJ1-5; D gene unclear. The CDR3 runs 14 residues. CDR1 SNHLY and CDR2 FYNNEI come from the germline V gene. Trimming shortened V by 5 bases and J by 0 bases, and 8 bases separated the two germline ends. The chain's CDR3 is CASSSDPSNQPQHF. The CDR3, as DNA: TGTGCCAGCAGTTCAGACCCTAGCAATCAGCCCCAGCATTTT.

The V gene is TRBV18, the J gene TRBJ2-7; weak D call: TRBD1 (6 bases). Germline CDR1 and CDR2: KGHSH and LQKENI. V was trimmed by 6 bases and J by 2 bases, leaving 17 bases between them. The CDR3 runs 15 residues. CDR3 nucleotides: TGTGCCAGCTCCCGTGGGGGCGGAGTACCCTACGAGCAGTACTTC. This encodes CASSRGGGVPYEQYF.

The chain employs TRBV23-1 and TRBJ2-7; D may correspond to TRBD1 or TRBD2 (7 bases each). TRBV23-1 is known as an ORF, though its function is uncertain. The CDR3 consists of 17 residues. V lost 4 bases, J lost 2 bases, and 21 bases lay in between. In DNA form, the CDR3 reads TGCGCCAGCAGTCGGGTAGGTAGGGCAGGGGGGGCCTACGAGCAGTACTTC. It yields the protein CASSRVGRAGGAYEQYF.

The V call is TRBV15, the J call TRBJ2-7, with TRBD2 as a possible D gene (6 bases). CDR1 LNHNV and CDR2 YYDKDF come from the germline V gene (reference sequence). The CDR3 contains 16 residues. The V end lost 1 base, the J end lost 5 bases, and 18 bases lay between the germline ends. Here the CDR3 DNA reads TGTGCCACCAGCAGAGCAATTGGGGCAGGGAGGCACGAGCAGTACTTC. It encodes CATSRAIGAGRHEQYF.

The chain has TRBV5-1 and TRBJ2-5; D call uncertain. The CDR3 sequence is 13 residues long. With 0 bases removed from V and 4 bases from J, the gap between germline ends came to 7 bases. Germline CDR1 and CDR2: SGHRS and YFSETQ. Here the CDR3 reads CASSLGLGETQYF. The DNA for the CDR3 is TGCGCCAGCAGCTTGGGTTTGGGAGAGACCCAGTACTTC.

The chain combines TRBV5-1 with TRBJ2-3; 12 bases align to TRBD2. Germline V gives CDR1 SGHRS, CDR2 YFSETQ. After removal of 3 bases from V and 4 bases from J, the junction contained 6 bases not matched to a gene. CDR3 size: 16 residues. The CDR3 is CASSSSSGRAADTQYF. CDR3 nucleotides: TGCGCCAGCAGCTCGTCTAGCGGGAGGGCCGCAGATACGCAGTATTTT.

As DNA, the CDR3 is TGTGCCAGCAGTAGACCCAACAATGAGCAGTTCTTC. Translating it yields CASSRPNNEQFF. This chain connects TRBV28 to TRBJ2-1; no reliable D call. Germline CDR1 and CDR2: MDHEN and SYDVKM. The CDR3 spans 12 residues. The V and J ends lost 5 bases and 5 bases respectively, with 7 bases between them.

This sequence joins TRBV5-6 and TRBJ2-7; 7 nucleotides agree with TRBD2. V shed 2 bases, J shed 2 bases, and the junction held 7 bases outside the gene matches. Germline lookup yields CDR1 SGHDT and CDR2 YYEEEE. The CDR3 runs 15 residues. The CDR3 reads CASSFGGRGAYEQYF. CDR3 nucleotide sequence: TGTGCCAGCAGCTTTGGTGGGAGGGGAGCCTACGAGCAGTACTTC.

This clone was seen just once. This chain connects TRBV25-1 to TRBJ2-6; TRBD2 is a possible D gene (6 bases). V was pared by 4 bases and J by 0 bases, with 13 bases between. Looked up from germline, CDR1 is MGHDK and CDR2 is SYGVNS. This CDR3 has 17 amino acids. The CDR3 spells CASSGRAGRSGANVLTF. The CDR3 nucleotides read TGTGCCAGCAGTGGGAGGGCAGGGCGCTCTGGGGCCAACGTCCTGACTTTC.